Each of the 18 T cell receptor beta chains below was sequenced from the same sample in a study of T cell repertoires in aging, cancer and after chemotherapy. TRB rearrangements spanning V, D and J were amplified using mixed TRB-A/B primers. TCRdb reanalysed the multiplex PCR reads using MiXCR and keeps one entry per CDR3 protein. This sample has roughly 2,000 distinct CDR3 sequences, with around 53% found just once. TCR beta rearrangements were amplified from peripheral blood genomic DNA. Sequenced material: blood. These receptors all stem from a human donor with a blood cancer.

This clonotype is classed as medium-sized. CDR3 in DNA: TGCAGCGTTGCCAGGGCCCAGTCTCATGAGCAGTTCTTC. Amino acids: CSVARAQSHEQFF. J is TRBJ2-1 and V is TRBV29-1, with D maybe TRBD1 (5 bases). The CDR3 has 13 amino acids. Germline CDR1 is SQVTM and CDR2 is ANQGSEA. V lost 4 bases to trimming and J lost 8 bases, with 15 bases between them.

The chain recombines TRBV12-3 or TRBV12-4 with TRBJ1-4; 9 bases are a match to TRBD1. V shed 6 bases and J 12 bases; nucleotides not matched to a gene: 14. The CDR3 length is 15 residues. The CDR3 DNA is TGTGCCAGCAGCCGACTGGGACAGGGACTTTTAGAACTGTTTTTT. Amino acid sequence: CASSRLGQGLLELFF.

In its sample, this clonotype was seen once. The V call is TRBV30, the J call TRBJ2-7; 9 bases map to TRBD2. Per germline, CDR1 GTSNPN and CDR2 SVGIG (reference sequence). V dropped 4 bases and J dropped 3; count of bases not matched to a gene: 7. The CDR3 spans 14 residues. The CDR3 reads CAWNLSGSLYEQYF. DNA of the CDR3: TGTGCCTGGAACCTTAGCGGGAGCCTCTACGAGCAGTACTTC.

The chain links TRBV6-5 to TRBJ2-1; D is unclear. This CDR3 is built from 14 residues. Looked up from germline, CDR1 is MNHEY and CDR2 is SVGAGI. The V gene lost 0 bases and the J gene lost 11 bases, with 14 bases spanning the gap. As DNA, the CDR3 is TGTGCCAGCAGTTACTCTATTTTGGGCTATAAGCAGTTCTTC. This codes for CASSYSILGYKQFF.

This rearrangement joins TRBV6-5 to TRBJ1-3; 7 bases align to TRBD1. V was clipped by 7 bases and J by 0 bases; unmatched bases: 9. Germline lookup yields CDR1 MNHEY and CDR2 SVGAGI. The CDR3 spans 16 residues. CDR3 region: CASTPGQTYSGNTIYF. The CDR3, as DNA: TGTGCCAGCACGCCGGGACAGACCTACTCTGGAAACACCATATATTTT.

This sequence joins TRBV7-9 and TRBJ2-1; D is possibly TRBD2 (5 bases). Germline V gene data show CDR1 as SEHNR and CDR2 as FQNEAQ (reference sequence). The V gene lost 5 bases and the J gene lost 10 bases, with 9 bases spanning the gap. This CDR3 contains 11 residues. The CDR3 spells CASSAQREQFF. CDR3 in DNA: TGTGCCAGCAGCGCTCAGCGGGAGCAGTTCTTC.

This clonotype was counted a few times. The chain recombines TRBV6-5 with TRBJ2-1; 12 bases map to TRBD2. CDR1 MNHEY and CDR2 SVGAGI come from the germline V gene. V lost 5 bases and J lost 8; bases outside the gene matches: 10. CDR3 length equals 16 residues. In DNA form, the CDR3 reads TGTGCCAGCAGTGGAGCTAGCGGGAGGGCCCTGGATGAGCAGTTCTTC. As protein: CASSGASGRALDEQFF.

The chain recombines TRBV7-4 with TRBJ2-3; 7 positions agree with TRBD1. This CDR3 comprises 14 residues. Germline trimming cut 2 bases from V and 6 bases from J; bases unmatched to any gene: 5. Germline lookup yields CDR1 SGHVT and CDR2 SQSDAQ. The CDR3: CASSLMDRRDTQYF. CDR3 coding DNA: TGTGCCAGCAGCTTAATGGACAGGAGGGATACGCAGTATTTT.

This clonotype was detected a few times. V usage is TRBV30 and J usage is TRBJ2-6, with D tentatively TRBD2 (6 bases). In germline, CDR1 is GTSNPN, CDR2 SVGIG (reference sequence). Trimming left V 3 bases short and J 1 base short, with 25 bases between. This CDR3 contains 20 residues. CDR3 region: CAWSGGIVMAGPSGANVLTF. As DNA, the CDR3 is TGTGCCTGGAGCGGAGGGATAGTGATGGCGGGCCCATCTGGGGCCAACGTCCTGACTTTC.

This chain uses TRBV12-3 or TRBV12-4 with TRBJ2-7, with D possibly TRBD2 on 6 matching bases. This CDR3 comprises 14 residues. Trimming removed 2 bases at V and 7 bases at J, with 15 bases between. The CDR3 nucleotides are TGTGCCAGCAGTTTACGGGAGAGGCTTTGGGAGCAGTACTTC. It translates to CASSLRERLWEQYF.

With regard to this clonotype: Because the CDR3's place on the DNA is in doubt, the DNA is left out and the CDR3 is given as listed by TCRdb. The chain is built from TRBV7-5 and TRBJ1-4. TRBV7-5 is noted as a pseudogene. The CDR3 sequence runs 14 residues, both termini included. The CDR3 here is CISVPEALTEKLFF.

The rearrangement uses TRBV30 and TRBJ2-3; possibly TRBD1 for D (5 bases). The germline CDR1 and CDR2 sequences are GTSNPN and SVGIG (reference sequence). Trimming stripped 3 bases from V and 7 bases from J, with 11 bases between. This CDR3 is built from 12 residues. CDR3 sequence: CAWRQTEYTQYF. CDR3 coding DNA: TGTGCCTGGAGGCAGACAGAATATACGCAGTATTTT.

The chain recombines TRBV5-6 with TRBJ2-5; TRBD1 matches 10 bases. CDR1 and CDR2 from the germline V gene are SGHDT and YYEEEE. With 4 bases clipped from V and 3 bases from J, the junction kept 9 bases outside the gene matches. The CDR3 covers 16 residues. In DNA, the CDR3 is TGTGCCAGCAGCCGTGAGGGACAGGGGCCAAAAGAGACCCAGTACTTC. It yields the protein CASSREGQGPKETQYF.

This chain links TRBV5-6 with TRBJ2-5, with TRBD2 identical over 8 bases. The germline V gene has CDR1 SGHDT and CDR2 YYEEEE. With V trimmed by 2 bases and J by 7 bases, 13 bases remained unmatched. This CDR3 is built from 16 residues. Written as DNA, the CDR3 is TGTGCCAGCAGCTTAGCCTCGACGGGACGGGGGGGGACCCAGTACTTC. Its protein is CASSLASTGRGGTQYF.

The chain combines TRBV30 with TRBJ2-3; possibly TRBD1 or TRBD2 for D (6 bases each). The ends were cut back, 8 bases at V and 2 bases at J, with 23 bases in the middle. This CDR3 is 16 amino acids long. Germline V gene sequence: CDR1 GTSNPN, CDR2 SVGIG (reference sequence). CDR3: CASSPYGGQNTDTQYF. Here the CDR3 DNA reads TGTGCCAGTAGCCCATACGGGGGCCAGAACACAGATACGCAGTATTTT.

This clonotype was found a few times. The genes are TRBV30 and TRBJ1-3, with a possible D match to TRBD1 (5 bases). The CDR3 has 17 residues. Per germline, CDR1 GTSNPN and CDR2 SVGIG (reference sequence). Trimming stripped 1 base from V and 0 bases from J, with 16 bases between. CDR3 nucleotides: TGTGCCTGGAGTGACGGGACCGACGGGAGCTCTGGAAACACCATATATTTT. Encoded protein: CAWSDGTDGSSGNTIYF.

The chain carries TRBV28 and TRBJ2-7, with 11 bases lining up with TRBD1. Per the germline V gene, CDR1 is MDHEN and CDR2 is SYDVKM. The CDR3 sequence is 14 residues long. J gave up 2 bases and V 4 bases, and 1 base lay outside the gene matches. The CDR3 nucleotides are TGTGCCAGCAGTTGGGGACAGGGGGCCTACGAGCAGTACTTC. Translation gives CASSWGQGAYEQYF.

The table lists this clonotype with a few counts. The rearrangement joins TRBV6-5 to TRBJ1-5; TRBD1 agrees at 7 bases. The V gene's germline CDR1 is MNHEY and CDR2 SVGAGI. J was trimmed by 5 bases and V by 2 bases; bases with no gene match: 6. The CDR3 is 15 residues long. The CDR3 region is CASSYQGVGDQPQHF. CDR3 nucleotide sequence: TGTGCCAGCAGTTACCAGGGGGTGGGGGATCAGCCCCAGCATTTT.